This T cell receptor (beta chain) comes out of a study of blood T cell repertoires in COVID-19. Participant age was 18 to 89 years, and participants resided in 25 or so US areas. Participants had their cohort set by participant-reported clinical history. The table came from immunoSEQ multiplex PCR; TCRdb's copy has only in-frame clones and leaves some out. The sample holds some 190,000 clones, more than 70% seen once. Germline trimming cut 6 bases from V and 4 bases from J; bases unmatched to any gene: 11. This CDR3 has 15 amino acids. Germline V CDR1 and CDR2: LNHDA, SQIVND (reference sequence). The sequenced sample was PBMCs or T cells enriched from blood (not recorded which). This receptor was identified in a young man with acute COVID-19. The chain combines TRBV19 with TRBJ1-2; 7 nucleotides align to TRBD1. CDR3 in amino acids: CASRLSPGQSYGYTF. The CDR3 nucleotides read TGTGCCAGTAGACTCTCTCCGGGACAGAGCTATGGCTACACCTTC.